Listed below are T cell receptor beta chains from one sample, sequenced in a study of T cells in Graves' hyperthyroidism and ophthalmopathy. TCRdb re-called the multiplex PCR reads through MiXCR, storing one row per CDR3 protein. This sample has some 740,000 distinct CDR3 sequences, with 14% found just once. Specimen: blood. Receptors originate from a young woman with Graves' hyperthyroidism. The CDR3 runs from the conserved cysteine through the conserved F or W. Fields, in order: D gene, J gene, V gene, clone size, CDR3 DNA, CDR3 protein. A D gene is named only where the DNA matches it firmly. Expanded clones get a size class; other rows say once, few or many, or leave the size out.

.	TRBJ2-3	TRBV18	many	TGTGCCAGCTCACCACCGACAGATAGCACAGATACGCAGTATTTT	CASSPPTDSTDTQYF
.	TRBJ2-3	TRBV7-2	many	TGTGCCAGCAGCTTAGTACAACTGGGGAAAGATACGCAGTATTTT	CASSLVQLGKDTQYF
TRBD2	TRBJ2-2	TRBV6-2/TRBV6-3	.	TGTGCCAGCAGCCCACTAGCGGGAGAGGCAGGGGAGCTGTTTTTT	CASSPLAGEAGELFF
TRBD1	TRBJ2-3	TRBV6-5	few	TGTGCCAGCAGTTACATACAGGGGGCGAGCGCAGATACGCAGTATTTT	CASSYIQGASADTQYF
TRBD1	TRBJ2-6	TRBV6-2/TRBV6-3	.	TGTGCCAGCAGTCCCGGGACAGGTGCTGCTGGGGCCAACGTCCTGACTTTC	CASSPGTGAAGANVLTF
.	TRBJ2-1	TRBV15	few	TGTGCCACCAGCAGCCCGTGGCGTGAGCAGTTCTTC	CATSSPWREQFF
TRBD2	TRBJ2-7	TRBV30	many	TGTGCCTGGAGTCGGCTAGCGGCCTACGAGCAGTACTTC	CAWSRLAAYEQYF
TRBD1	TRBJ2-2	TRBV15	few	TGTGCCACCGGAAGGTCGAAGTGGGACAGTGAGAACACCGGGGAGCTGTTTTTT	CATGRSKWDSENTGELFF
.	TRBJ1-2	TRBV18	few	TGTGCCAGTGCGAATCTTTCCCGCGTCGTGATCGATAGTGATGGCTACACCTTC	CASANLSRVVIDSDGYTF
.	TRBJ2-5	TRBV27	many	TGTGCCAGCAGTCAACTAGTGGGGGAGACCCAGTACTTC	CASSQLVGETQYF
.	TRBJ1-6	TRBV10-3	.	TGTGCCATCAGTGAGTCGGACGGATTAAATTCACCCCTCCACTTT	CAISESDGLNSPLHF
.	TRBJ1-1	TRBV11-2	.	TGTGCCAGCAGCTTAGGGCAACGCACTGAAGCTTTCTTT	CASSLGQRTEAFF
.	TRBJ2-1	TRBV18	few	TGTGCCAGCTCACCACGAGGGGACCACCCGGCGGGCAATGAGCAGTTCTTC	CASSPRGDHPAGNEQFF
TRBD2	TRBJ2-1	TRBV20-1	many	TGCAGTGCAAAGACTAGCGGGAGTTTTAATGAGCAGTTCTTC	CSAKTSGSFNEQFF
.	TRBJ2-7	TRBV7-2	many	TGTGCCAGCAGCTTAGGGGGGATCTCCTACGAGCAGTACTTC	CASSLGGISYEQYF
.	TRBJ1-6	TRBV7-9	many	TGTGCCAGCAGCATCTCTCGGGCCTCGGGATCACCCCTCCACTTT	CASSISRASGSPLHF
.	TRBJ1-5	TRBV28	many	TGTGCCAGCAGTTCAACAGGGTCAGCTCAGCCCCAGCATTTT	CASSSTGSAQPQHF
TRBD1	TRBJ2-3	TRBV29-1	.	TGCAGCGTTGTGGCCGGGACAGGGGAGGCAGATACGCAGTATTTT	CSVVAGTGEADTQYF
.	TRBJ1-1	TRBV29-1	.	TGCAGCGCCGCGCCGGGGCAGACTGAAGCTTTCTTT	CSAAPGQTEAFF
.	TRBJ2-1	TRBV7-6	few	TGTGCCAGCAGCCTAAAGAACAGGGAAACTATTCGGCTGTTCTTC	CASSLKNRETIRLFF
.	TRBJ1-1	TRBV7-8	few	TGTGCCAGCGGCTTAGGTGCGAACACTGAAGCTTTCTTT	CASGLGANTEAFF
TRBD2	TRBJ2-1	TRBV6-1	few	TGTGCCAGTTGGCTAGCGGGATTATACAATGAGCAGTTCTTC	CASWLAGLYNEQFF
.	TRBJ2-4	TRBV5-6	.	TGTGCCAGCAGACAGGGAGGCGGTTTAGCCAAAAACATTCAGTACTTC	CASRQGGGLAKNIQYF
.	TRBJ1-6	TRBV4-3	.	TGCGCCAGCAGCCAAGACGTTCTACGGACAGCTAATTCACCCCTCCACTTT	CASSQDVLRTANSPLHF
TRBD2	TRBJ2-7	TRBV27	many	TGTGCCAGCAGTTTCGTCCCTAGCGGGATGGGGGAGCAGTACTTC	CASSFVPSGMGEQYF
TRBD2	TRBJ2-7	TRBV20-1	many	TGCAGTGCTCAAGATACGGGCGGAGCGGGAATTAAACCCTACGAGCAGTACTTC	CSAQDTGGAGIKPYEQYF
.	TRBJ1-5	TRBV24-1	.	TGTGCCACCAGTGATACGACGTTCCCCAATCAGCCCCAGCATTTT	CATSDTTFPNQPQHF
.	TRBJ1-3	TRBV2	many	TGTGCCAGCAGACCAGGACGGAGCTCTGGAAACACCATATATTTT	CASRPGRSSGNTIYF
.	TRBJ1-2	TRBV19	few	TGTGCCAGTAGCTGGGGGGCTTCTAACTATGGCTACACCTTC	CASSWGASNYGYTF
TRBD1	TRBJ1-5	TRBV6-1	.	TGTGCCAGCCTTAGAGGGACAGGGAGCAATCGGCCCCAGCATTTT	CASLRGTGSNRPQHF
.	TRBJ2-3	TRBV29-1	many	TGCAGCGTTGCCGCTTCGGCAGATACGCAGTATTTT	CSVAASADTQYF
.	TRBJ1-1	TRBV3-1	.	TGTGCCAGCAGCCAAGGAGTAATGATGAACACTGAAGCTTTCTTT	CASSQGVMMNTEAFF
.	TRBJ2-7	TRBV7-6	many	TGTGCCAGCAGCTACCGGGATCAGGGGTACGAGCAGTACTTC	CASSYRDQGYEQYF
TRBD2	TRBJ2-7	TRBV5-1	.	TGCGCCAGCAGCCCCAGCGGGAAGGGAAGGGAGCAGTACTTC	CASSPSGKGREQYF
TRBD2	TRBJ2-5	TRBV6-1	.	TGTGCCAGCAGTGAGACTAGCTTTGAGACCCAGTACTTC	CASSETSFETQYF
TRBD2	TRBJ2-1	TRBV7-9	many	TGTGCCAGCAGCTTACGTGGTAGCGGGAGGGACAATGAGCAGTTCTTC	CASSLRGSGRDNEQFF
.	TRBJ2-5	TRBV7-9	few	TGTGCCAGCAGCTTATCCTCGTTAGCTGGAGAGACCCAGTACTTC	CASSLSSLAGETQYF
.	TRBJ2-2	TRBV19	few	TGTGCCACCCGGAGTTCGAAGGGGATTAAACGAGGGGAGCTGTTTTTT	CATRSSKGIKRGELFF
.	TRBJ2-3	TRBV18	many	TGTGCCAGCTCACCGACTAGTGATGATGATACGCAGTATTTT	CASSPTSDDDTQYF
TRBD2	TRBJ2-1	TRBV7-6	many	TGTGCCAGCAGCTTCGTCCCGGGACTAGCGGGAGGCCGCTCCTACAATGAGCAGTTCTTC	CASSFVPGLAGGRSYNEQFF
TRBD1	TRBJ1-2	TRBV9	few	TGTGCCAGCAGCGCGGACAGGGATTCAGGAGGCTACACCTTC	CASSADRDSGGYTF
.	TRBJ2-1	TRBV13	many	TGTGCCAGCAGCCGCCGAGCCAACCGGGGGCAGTTCTTC	CASSRRANRGQFF
TRBD1	TRBJ1-1	TRBV15	.	TGTGCCACCAGCAGAGGGGGGACAGGGAAAAGGATGAACACTGAAGCTTTCTTT	CATSRGGTGKRMNTEAFF
.	TRBJ1-3	TRBV6-6	many	TGTGCCAGCAGTTACTCGACGGCTGGAAACACCATATATTTT	CASSYSTAGNTIYF
.	TRBJ2-7	TRBV4-2	few	TGTGCCAGCAGCCAACCGGGACGGACCTACGAGCAGTACTTC	CASSQPGRTYEQYF
TRBD1	TRBJ1-1	TRBV5-1	many	TGCGCCAGCAGCTTGGGTGGGACAGCGGGGAACACTGAAGCTTTCTTT	CASSLGGTAGNTEAFF
.	TRBJ1-1	TRBV5-5	.	TGTGCCAGCAGCAAACAGGGCGGAGCCACTGAAGCTTTCTTT	CASSKQGGATEAFF
TRBD1	TRBJ1-1	TRBV27	few	TGTGCCAGCAGTTTAGTCGACAGGGTGAACACTGAAGCTTTCTTT	CASSLVDRVNTEAFF
.	TRBJ2-7	TRBV7-9	many	TGTGCCAGCAGCTTATCGTCGGGGCCCCACGAGCAGTACTTC	CASSLSSGPHEQYF
.	TRBJ1-1	TRBV7-8	few	TGTGCCAGCAGCTTAGCGCAGGATAACACTGAAGCTTTCTTT	CASSLAQDNTEAFF
.	TRBJ2-3	TRBV5-1	.	TGCGCCAGCAGCTTCGGCCCCTTCAACACAGATACGCAGTATTTT	CASSFGPFNTDTQYF
.	TRBJ2-3	TRBV19	.	TGTGCCAGTATGGTCTACCAGGGTGGTACGCAGTATTTT	CASMVYQGGTQYF
.	TRBJ2-3	TRBV7-8	many	TGTGCCAGCAGCCCAGAGGGGGGCGCAAGGACAGATACGCAGTATTTT	CASSPEGGARTDTQYF